The rows below give T cell receptor beta chains drawn from one sample of a study of CD8 T cells in ankylosing spondylitis. In TCRdb, the 5' RACE reads were re-called with MiXCR into one record per CDR3 protein. The sample includes fewer than 450,000 distinct CDR3 sequences, over 15% of them seen just once. Sequenced: blood, either unsorted or a sorted T cell fraction (not recorded which). The receptors originated from a male donor with ankylosing spondylitis. Both conserved end residues are part of each CDR3. The D gene is left open where the match is weak. A row's size may be missing; if present it is once, few, many or a size class.

j_call	d_call	clone_size	v_call	cdr3_aa	cdr3_nt
TRBJ2-1	NA	many	TRBV7-2	CASRRQAGNEQFF	TGTGCCAGCAGGAGACAGGCCGGGAATGAGCAGTTCTTC
TRBJ1-6	NA	once	TRBV16	CASSTRSYNSPLHF	TGTGCCAGCAGCACTCGGAGCTATAATTCACCCCTCCACTTT
TRBJ2-5	NA	NA	TRBV21-1	CASSKAQGAQYQETQYF	TGTGCCAGCAGCAAAGCGCAAGGGGCCCAGTACCAAGAGACCCAGTACTTC
TRBJ2-7	TRBD1	NA	TRBV5-1	CASSQGQGAF	TGCGCCAGCAGCCAGGGACAGGGTGCCTTC
TRBJ2-3	TRBD1	many	TRBV6-1	CASNRDDRGRYF	TGTGCCAGCAATCGGGACGACAGGGGTCGGTATTTT
TRBJ2-5	TRBD2	NA	TRBV6-1	CASSSGGAVMETQYF	TGTGCCAGCAGTAGCGGGGGGGCCGTCATGGAGACCCAGTACTTC
TRBJ1-1	NA	few	TRBV6-2/TRBV6-3	CASLTGRGRSPEAFF	TGTGCCAGCCTTACGGGAAGGGGAAGGTCTCCTGAAGCTTTCTTT
TRBJ2-1	NA	NA	TRBV29-1	CSVLSRLGRARPLNEQFF	TGCAGCGTTTTGTCGCGGTTGGGACGCGCCCGGCCCCTAAATGAGCAGTTCTTC
TRBJ2-6	TRBD2	NA	TRBV27	CASSSILPSLAGGPKGANVLTF	TGTGCCAGCAGTTCCATATTACCCTCTCTAGCGGGAGGGCCGAAAGGGGCCAACGTCCTGACTTTC
TRBJ1-1	NA	NA	TRBV28	CASSLGGAPEAFF	TGTGCCAGCAGTTTAGGGGGGGCACCTGAAGCTTTCTTT
TRBJ2-2	NA	many	TRBV3-1	CASSQGHTGELFF	TGTGCCAGCAGCCAAGGTCACACCGGGGAGCTGTTTTTT
TRBJ2-3	TRBD1	NA	TRBV28	CASRTGGMNTDTQYF	TGTGCCAGCAGAACAGGGGGGATGAACACAGATACGCAGTATTTT
TRBJ2-1	NA	NA	TRBV12-3/TRBV12-4	CASSFGTLSDYNEQFF	TGTGCCAGCAGTTTTGGGACCCTTAGCGATTACAATGAGCAGTTCTTC
TRBJ1-5	NA	many	TRBV12-3/TRBV12-4	CASRAEQGGSQPQHF	TGTGCCAGCAGGGCCGAACAGGGTGGGAGTCAGCCCCAGCATTTT
TRBJ1-1	NA	few	TRBV29-1	CSVAEGSGNTEAFF	TGCAGCGTTGCGGAAGGGTCGGGGAACACTGAAGCTTTCTTT
TRBJ2-1	NA	NA	TRBV15	CATSRDFVSWSGSLNEQFF	TGTGCCACCAGCAGAGATTTTGTTTCTTGGAGCGGATCTTTGAATGAGCAGTTCTTC
TRBJ2-5	TRBD2	many	TRBV20-1	CSARGGSGGLKTQYF	TGCAGTGCTAGGGGTGGTAGCGGGGGGCTGAAGACCCAGTACTTC
TRBJ2-7	TRBD2	few	TRBV20-1	CSARLAGGLSYEQYF	TGCAGTGCAAGACTAGCGGGGGGACTCTCCTACGAGCAGTACTTC
TRBJ2-3	TRBD2	few	TRBV20-1	CSAQGLAGGKDTQYF	TGCAGTGCTCAAGGACTAGCGGGGGGAAAAGATACGCAGTATTTT
TRBJ1-3	NA	NA	TRBV4-3	CASSPLKSSGNTIYF	TGCGCCAGCAGCCCCCTCAAGAGCTCTGGAAACACCATATATTTT
TRBJ1-1	NA	few	TRBV12-3/TRBV12-4	CASSLEGGPEAFF	TGTGCCAGCAGTTTAGAGGGGGGCCCTGAAGCTTTCTTT
TRBJ2-1	TRBD2	NA	TRBV28	CASTSGATNEQFF	TGTGCCAGCACTAGCGGGGCGACCAATGAGCAGTTCTTC
TRBJ2-7	NA	NA	TRBV7-2	CASSKTFSIYEQYF	TGTGCCAGCAGCAAGACCTTTAGTATTTACGAGCAGTACTTC
TRBJ2-1	NA	few	TRBV5-1	CASSLAGGTLLDEQFF	TGCGCCAGCAGCTTGGCCGGGGGCACGTTGTTGGATGAGCAGTTCTTC
TRBJ2-5	TRBD2	few	TRBV20-1	CSASPTNPRLAGPGETQYF	TGCAGTGCTAGTCCTACCAACCCGCGACTAGCGGGACCAGGGGAGACCCAGTACTTC
TRBJ1-5	NA	many	TRBV18	CASSPGSNQPQHF	TGTGCCAGCAGCCCCGGGAGCAATCAGCCCCAGCATTTT
TRBJ2-7	NA	many	TRBV3-1	CASSPTGLEQYF	TGTGCCAGCAGCCCTACAGGGTTGGAGCAGTACTTC
TRBJ2-3	TRBD2	many	TRBV5-1	CASSHTSGGADTQYF	TGCGCCAGCAGCCACACTAGCGGGGGGGCAGATACGCAGTATTTT
TRBJ2-5	NA	few	TRBV7-9	CASSFPRGLQYF	TGTGCCAGCAGCTTCCCCCGGGGCCTCCAGTACTTC
TRBJ2-1	NA	NA	TRBV2	CASSDSEGSEQFF	TGTGCCAGCAGTGATTCCGAGGGGTCTGAGCAGTTCTTC
TRBJ1-5	NA	NA	TRBV20-1	CSAEDPRGRSNQPQHF	TGCAGTGCTGAGGACCCCAGGGGTCGAAGCAATCAGCCCCAGCATTTT
TRBJ1-3	TRBD1	NA	TRBV20-1	CSAIRQGTGNTIYF	TGCAGTGCTATCCGACAGGGTACTGGAAACACCATATATTTT
TRBJ1-3	NA	few	TRBV12-3/TRBV12-4	CASSLHDRNTIYF	TGTGCCAGCAGTTTACATGACCGAAACACCATATATTTT
TRBJ1-6	NA	NA	TRBV10-3	CAISESTDNSPLHF	TGTGCCATCAGTGAGTCGACAGATAATTCACCCCTCCACTTT
TRBJ2-3	TRBD2	NA	TRBV6-1	CASSADRGGPSDTQYF	TGTGCCAGCAGTGCCGATCGCGGGGGGCCCTCAGATACGCAGTATTTT
TRBJ2-1	TRBD2	NA	TRBV14	CASSRPSRTSGSLLDEQFF	TGTGCCAGCAGCCGCCCCTCCAGAACTAGCGGGAGTCTTTTGGATGAGCAGTTCTTC
TRBJ2-7	TRBD1	NA	TRBV5-1	CASSLGGQGSVVEQYF	TGCGCCAGCAGCTTGGGGGGACAGGGAAGTGTGGTCGAGCAGTACTTC
TRBJ2-3	TRBD1	NA	TRBV24-1	CATSVKGTGGTDTQYF	TGTGCCACCAGTGTCAAGGGGACAGGGGGGACAGATACGCAGTATTTT
TRBJ2-5	NA	NA	TRBV25-1	CASSESGRETQYF	TGTGCCAGCAGTGAATCAGGGAGGGAGACCCAGTACTTC
TRBJ1-1	NA	NA	TRBV5-6	CASNRRMNTEAFF	TGTGCCAGCAACCGAAGAATGAACACTGAAGCTTTCTTT
TRBJ2-1	TRBD2	NA	TRBV29-1	CSGTRPTSGGSSYNEQFF	TGCAGCGGCACCCGCCCCACTAGCGGGGGGTCCTCCTACAATGAGCAGTTCTTC
TRBJ2-5	NA	few	TRBV5-1	CASSSRGWEQETQYF	TGCGCCAGCAGCTCCCGGGGGTGGGAACAAGAGACCCAGTACTTC
TRBJ2-7	TRBD2	NA	TRBV20-1	CSGMSPSGGEQYF	TGCAGTGGCATGAGTCCTAGCGGCGGCGAGCAGTACTTC
TRBJ1-2	TRBD1	many	TRBV20-1	CSAGGQASYGYTF	TGCAGTGCTGGGGGACAGGCAAGCTATGGCTACACCTTC
TRBJ1-1	NA	few	TRBV6-5	CASSSGVGGGNTEAFF	TGTGCCAGCAGTTCTGGGGTCGGGGGGGGTAACACTGAAGCTTTCTTT
TRBJ2-1	NA	many	TRBV29-1	CSVEQARGNEQFF	TGCAGCGTTGAGCAGGCCAGGGGCAATGAGCAGTTCTTC
TRBJ1-1	NA	many	TRBV6-6	CASRHYTEAFF	TGTGCCAGCAGGCACTACACTGAAGCTTTCTTT
TRBJ2-3	TRBD1	few	TRBV20-1	CSAYRGTDTQYF	TGCAGTGCTTACAGGGGTACAGATACGCAGTATTTT
TRBJ1-2	NA	NA	TRBV5-1	CASSFHARQKDGYTF	TGCGCCAGCAGCTTCCATGCCCGACAGAAGGATGGCTACACCTTC
TRBJ1-1	NA	many	TRBV5-6	CASSPDRRTEAFF	TGTGCCAGCAGCCCAGACAGAAGGACTGAAGCTTTCTTT
TRBJ2-7	NA	few	TRBV4-1	CASSQPNLPFSSYEQYF	TGCGCCAGCAGCCAACCCAACCTACCGTTTAGCTCCTACGAGCAGTACTTC
TRBJ1-4	TRBD1	few	TRBV5-1	CASSPQQGAIEKLFF	TGCGCCAGCAGCCCACAACAGGGGGCGATTGAAAAACTGTTTTTT
TRBJ2-1	NA	NA	TRBV29-1	CSVEDTGDVNEQFF	TGCAGCGTTGAAGATACGGGCGACGTGAATGAGCAGTTCTTC
TRBJ2-1	NA	few	TRBV6-2/TRBV6-3	CASCAIGGSSYNEQFF	TGTGCCAGCTGCGCTATAGGAGGGAGCTCCTACAATGAGCAGTTCTTC
TRBJ1-2	NA	few	TRBV12-3/TRBV12-4	CASSGQVVGYGYTF	TGTGCCAGCAGTGGGCAAGTGGTTGGCTATGGCTACACCTTC
TRBJ2-2	NA	NA	TRBV3-1	CASTIYRGGELFF	TGTGCCAGCACAATCTACCGGGGCGGGGAGCTGTTTTTT